This TCR beta chain was obtained from a study of T cell responses to AZD1222 COVID-19 vaccine. General study results and limits: The donor cohort was predominantly white British with a female majority, and clonal diversity may have been underestimated.

Using immunoSEQ multiplex PCR, the repertoire was profiled, and TCRdb retains in-frame clones only, with some absent. The table lists more than 60,000 clones, about 80% of them singletons, with about 1.3% in the top ten. Germline-derived CDR1 and CDR2 are SEHNR and FQNEAQ (reference sequence). The ends were cut back, 4 bases at V and 6 bases at J, with 12 bases in the middle. This CDR3 spans 13 amino acids. As for this clone: The antigen is not known.

The J gene is TRBJ1-2, the V gene TRBV7-9; possibly TRBD1 for D (6 bases). The sample consisted of peripheral blood, taken 28 days after the second AZD1222 dose. The receptor was isolated from an adult who received the AZD1222 COVID-19 vaccine. The CDR3 region has the DNA TGTGCCAGCAGCTCTTCAGGGGCCAATGGCTACACCTTC. Encoded protein: CASSSSGANGYTF.